This is a list of T cell receptor beta chains from one sample in a study of blood T cell repertoires in COVID-19. This table comes from immunoSEQ multiplex PCR, and its TCRdb copy is limited to in-frame clones, with some not included. The table has around 59,000 clones, around 80% seen once. Source material: peripheral blood. The receptor set was obtained from a human donor in a cohort sampled during active COVID-19. CDR3s include the opening cysteine and the closing phenylalanine or tryptophan. A D gene is named only where the DNA matches it firmly. The listing skips clone size in some rows; elsewhere it reads once, few, many or a size class.

size	V	D	J	CDR3	DNA
NA	TRBV25-1	TRBD1	TRBJ2-7	CASSAQTGDPYEQYF	TGTGCCAGCAGTGCCCAGACAGGGGACCCCTACGAGCAGTACTTC
few	TRBV9	NA	TRBJ2-3	CASSAFGASDTDTQYF	TGTGCCAGCAGCGCTTTCGGCGCGAGCGACACAGATACGCAGTATTTT
NA	TRBV10-3	NA	TRBJ2-7	CATAPGVSYEQYF	TGTGCCACCGCGCCGGGGGTTTCCTACGAGCAGTACTTC
once	TRBV29-1	NA	TRBJ1-2	CSVLEGNYTF	TGCAGCGTTTTGGAGGGAAACTACACCTTC
NA	TRBV28	TRBD1	TRBJ1-1	CASIEGGMPEAFF	TGTGCCAGCATTGAAGGGGGCATGCCTGAAGCTTTCTTT
NA	TRBV19	TRBD1	TRBJ2-7	CASSIGAGQGTYEQYF	TGTGCCAGTAGTATTGGAGCGGGACAGGGAACCTACGAGCAGTACTTC
NA	TRBV18	NA	TRBJ1-2	CASSSGAFDYGYTF	TGTGCCAGCTCGAGTGGGGCCTTCGACTATGGCTACACCTTC
NA	TRBV6-5	NA	TRBJ1-2	CASSYSGQTYGYTF	TGTGCCAGCAGTTACTCGGGGCAGACCTATGGCTACACCTTC
NA	TRBV4-1	NA	TRBJ2-7	CASSQVVRVPYEQYF	TGCGCCAGCAGCCAAGTAGTCAGGGTCCCCTACGAGCAGTACTTC
NA	TRBV5-6	TRBD2	TRBJ2-5	CASSEEGTSGGRETQYF	TGTGCCAGCAGTGAGGAGGGGACTAGCGGAGGGAGAGAGACCCAGTACTTC
NA	TRBV7-2	TRBD1	TRBJ1-2	CASSLTGDYGYTF	TGTGCCAGCAGCTTGACAGGGGACTATGGCTACACCTTC
NA	TRBV3-1/TRBV3-2	TRBD1	TRBJ1-4	CASSLQTGLEKLFF	TGTGCCAGCAGCCTGCAGACAGGGCTTGAAAAACTGTTTTTT
few	TRBV5-5	NA	TRBJ1-5	CASSLVPSGRNNQPQHF	TGTGCCAGCAGCTTGGTTCCGTCAGGTAGGAACAATCAGCCCCAGCATTTT
few	TRBV6-2/TRBV6-3	TRBD1	TRBJ1-2	CASSKGTGTYGYTF	TGTGCCAGCAGTAAGGGGACAGGGACCTATGGCTACACCTTC
NA	TRBV6-6	TRBD1	TRBJ1-2	CASSPGQVYGYTF	TGTGCCAGCAGCCCTGGACAGGTCTATGGCTACACCTTC
few	TRBV6-6	TRBD2	TRBJ2-7	CAIARDYNYEQYF	TGTGCCATAGCCCGGGACTACAACTACGAGCAGTACTTC
NA	TRBV6-5	TRBD1	TRBJ2-1	CASSYSSGGRLEQFF	TGTGCCAGCAGTTACTCGTCAGGGGGCCGCCTTGAGCAGTTCTTC
NA	TRBV5-1	NA	TRBJ1-5	CASSPEGINQPQHF	TGCGCCAGCAGCCCGGAGGGTATCAATCAGCCCCAGCATTTT
NA	TRBV30	NA	TRBJ2-6	CAWGRGSGANVLTF	TGTGCCTGGGGCAGGGGTTCGGGGGCCAACGTCCTGACTTTC
NA	TRBV6-5	TRBD1	TRBJ2-7	CASRGTGTYEQYF	TGTGCCAGCAGAGGGACAGGGACCTACGAGCAGTACTTC
NA	TRBV10-1	NA	TRBJ2-7	CASSERDEQYF	TGCGCCAGCAGTGAACGAGACGAGCAGTACTTC
NA	TRBV12-3/TRBV12-4	NA	TRBJ1-5	CASSPTQGPQHF	TGTGCCAGCAGCCCCACTCAGGGGCCCCAGCATTTT
NA	TRBV4-1	NA	TRBJ2-5	CASSQTRETQYF	TGCGCCAGCAGCCAAACCAGGGAGACCCAGTACTTC
NA	TRBV7-3	NA	TRBJ1-5	CASSFVGGQPQHF	TGTGCCAGCAGCTTTGTTGGGGGCCAGCCCCAGCATTTT
NA	TRBV24-1	NA	TRBJ1-5	CATSDLQQDQPQHF	TGTGCCACCAGTGATTTGCAACAGGATCAGCCCCAGCATTTT
NA	TRBV7-6	NA	TRBJ2-2	CASSLGSSTGELFF	TGTGCCAGCAGCTTAGGGTCTAGCACCGGGGAGCTGTTTTTT
NA	TRBV7-9	TRBD2	TRBJ2-7	CASSVTSGSYEQYF	TGTGCCAGCAGCGTGACTAGCGGGAGCTACGAGCAGTACTTC
NA	TRBV19	NA	TRBJ2-7	CASSPGPSYEQYF	TGTGCCAGTAGTCCAGGTCCTTCCTACGAGCAGTACTTC
NA	TRBV19	TRBD2	TRBJ2-3	CASSLERESSTDTQYF	TGTGCCAGTAGCTTGGAGCGGGAGTCTAGCACAGATACGCAGTATTTT
NA	TRBV6-5	TRBD1	TRBJ1-1	CASSSRQGKNTEAFF	TGTGCCAGCAGTTCCCGACAGGGAAAGAACACTGAAGCTTTCTTT
NA	TRBV6-2/TRBV6-3	NA	TRBJ2-7	CASSYLGGEQYF	TGTGCCAGCAGTTACCTAGGGGGCGAGCAGTACTTC
NA	TRBV5-4	TRBD1	TRBJ2-7	CASSLERQGASEQYF	TGTGCCAGCAGCTTGGAAAGACAGGGTGCTTCCGAGCAGTACTTC
NA	TRBV30	TRBD1	TRBJ1-1	CAWAGQVGTEAFF	TGTGCCTGGGCAGGACAGGTGGGGACTGAAGCTTTCTTT
NA	TRBV21-1	NA	TRBJ2-7	CASSKGSPGTSGSAQSNEQYF	TGTGCCAGCAGCAAAGGGTCCCCCGGGACTAGCGGGAGCGCCCAAAGCAACGAGCAGTACTTC
few	TRBV9	TRBD1	TRBJ1-2	CASSVGQGNYGYTF	TGTGCCAGCAGCGTCGGACAGGGAAACTATGGCTACACCTTC
NA	TRBV10-2	NA	TRBJ1-5	CASSERGGGSNQPQHF	TGCGCCAGCAGTGAGAGGGGGGGCGGAAGCAATCAGCCCCAGCATTTT
few	TRBV6-8	TRBD1	TRBJ2-2	CASSYRTGYTGELFF	TGTGCCAGCAGTTACAGGACAGGGTACACCGGGGAGCTGTTTTTT
NA	TRBV24-1	TRBD1	TRBJ2-1	CATSAGGSYNEQFF	TGTGCCACCAGTGCAGGGGGCTCCTACAATGAGCAGTTCTTC
once	TRBV6-2/TRBV6-3	TRBD2	TRBJ2-7	CASSWSGSGEQYF	TGTGCCAGCAGTTGGAGCGGGAGTGGCGAGCAGTACTTC
NA	TRBV28	NA	TRBJ1-1	CASSPYQGGITEAFF	TGTGCCAGCAGCCCCTACCAGGGTGGAATCACTGAAGCTTTCTTT
NA	TRBV3-1/TRBV3-2	NA	TRBJ1-5	CASSQSQGAQPQHF	TGTGCCAGCAGCCAATCACAGGGCGCTCAGCCCCAGCATTTT
NA	TRBV11-2	NA	TRBJ2-5	CASSLGGRPETQYF	TGTGCCAGCAGCTTGGGGGGACGCCCAGAGACCCAGTACTTC
NA	TRBV28	NA	TRBJ2-7	CASSLRASSYEQYF	TGTGCCAGCAGTTTAAGAGCTTCCTCCTACGAGCAGTACTTC
NA	TRBV28	NA	TRBJ2-1	CASSPPGSTSYNEQFF	TGTGCCAGCAGTCCACCCGGTAGCACCTCCTACAATGAGCAGTTCTTC
NA	TRBV6-5	NA	TRBJ1-4	CASTVRRVANEKLFF	TGTGCCAGCACCGTTAGGAGGGTCGCGAATGAAAAACTGTTTTTT
NA	TRBV27	NA	TRBJ1-4	CASSLSFPPRRDSEKLFF	TGTGCCAGCAGTTTATCCTTCCCCCCCCGCAGGGATAGTGAAAAACTGTTTTTT
once	TRBV20-1	NA	TRBJ1-2	CSADVRGSYTF	TGCAGTGCTGACGTCAGGGGTAGCTACACCTTC
few	TRBV2	TRBD1	TRBJ1-5	CASTPGGAQPQHF	TGTGCCAGTACCCCAGGGGGCGCACAGCCCCAGCATTTT
NA	TRBV28	NA	TRBJ2-1	CASSLLQSEQFF	TGTGCCAGCAGTTTATTGCAGTCCGAGCAGTTCTTC
NA	TRBV29-1	NA	TRBJ2-5	CSGLISYQETQYF	TGCAGCGGTCTAATTTCGTACCAAGAGACCCAGTACTTC
NA	TRBV5-1	TRBD2	TRBJ2-5	CASMRTSGREIQETQYF	TGCGCCAGCATGAGGACTAGCGGGAGGGAAATACAAGAGACCCAGTACTTC
NA	TRBV5-1	TRBD1	TRBJ2-5	CASRSGTGRLKTQYF	TGCGCCAGCAGGTCAGGGACAGGGAGATTGAAGACCCAGTACTTC
NA	TRBV5-1	TRBD1	TRBJ1-2	CASSLTRDSGYTF	TGCGCCAGCAGCTTAACCAGGGACAGTGGCTACACCTTC
NA	TRBV19	TRBD1	TRBJ2-3	CASSYRRTGGKKDTQYF	TGTGCCAGTAGTTACCGACGGACAGGGGGCAAGAAAGATACGCAGTATTTT
NA	TRBV5-8	TRBD2	TRBJ2-3	CASSWRDYLGDTQYF	TGTGCCAGCAGCTGGCGGGACTACCTGGGAGATACGCAGTATTTT
NA	TRBV19	NA	TRBJ2-1	CASSIDWPSSVNEQFF	TGTGCCAGTAGTATAGACTGGCCCTCGAGCGTCAATGAGCAGTTCTTC
NA	TRBV28	NA	TRBJ2-1	CASSFRQSYNEQFF	TGTGCCAGCAGTTTCCGCCAGTCCTACAATGAGCAGTTCTTC
NA	TRBV7-2	NA	TRBJ2-7	CASSTDRSLEQYF	TGTGCCAGCAGTACCGACAGGTCCCTCGAGCAGTACTTC
NA	TRBV5-6	NA	TRBJ2-7	CASSFGNEQYF	TGTGCCAGCAGCTTTGGCAACGAGCAGTACTTC